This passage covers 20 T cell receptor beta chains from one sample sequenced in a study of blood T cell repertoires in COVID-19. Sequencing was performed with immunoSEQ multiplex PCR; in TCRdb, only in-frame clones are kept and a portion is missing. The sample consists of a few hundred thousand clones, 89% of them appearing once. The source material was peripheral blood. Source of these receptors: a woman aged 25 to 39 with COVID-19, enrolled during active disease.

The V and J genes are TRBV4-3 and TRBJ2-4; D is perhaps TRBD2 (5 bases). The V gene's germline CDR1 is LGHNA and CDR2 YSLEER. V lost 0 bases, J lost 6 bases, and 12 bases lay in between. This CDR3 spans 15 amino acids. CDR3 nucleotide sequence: TGCGCCAGCAGCCAAGACTGGGCCCGGGGAAACATTCAGTACTTC. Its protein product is CASSQDWARGNIQYF.

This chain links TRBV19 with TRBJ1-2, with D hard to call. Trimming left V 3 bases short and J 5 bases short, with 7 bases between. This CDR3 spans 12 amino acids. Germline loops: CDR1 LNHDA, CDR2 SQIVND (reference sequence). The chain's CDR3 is CASSMSEYGYTF. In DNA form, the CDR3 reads TGTGCCAGTAGTATGTCAGAATATGGCTACACCTTC. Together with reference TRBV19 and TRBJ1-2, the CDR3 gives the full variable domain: DGGITQSPKYLFRKEGQNVTLSCEQNLNHDAMYWYRQDPGQGLRLIYYSQIVNDFQKGDIAEGYSVSREKKESFPLTVTSAQKNPTAFYLCASSMSEYGYTFGSGTRLTVV.

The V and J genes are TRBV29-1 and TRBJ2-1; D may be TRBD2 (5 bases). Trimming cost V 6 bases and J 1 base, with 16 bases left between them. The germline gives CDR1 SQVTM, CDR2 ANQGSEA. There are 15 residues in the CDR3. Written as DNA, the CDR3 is TGCAGCGTCTCACCGGGAATCCTTTCCTACAATGAGCAGTTCTTC. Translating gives CSVSPGILSYNEQFF.

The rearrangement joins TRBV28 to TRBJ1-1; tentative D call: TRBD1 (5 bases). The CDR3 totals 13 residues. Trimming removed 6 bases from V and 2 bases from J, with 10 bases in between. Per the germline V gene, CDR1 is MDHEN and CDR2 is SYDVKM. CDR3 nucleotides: TGTGCCAGCAGCCCTGGACATAACACTGAAGCTTTCTTT. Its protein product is CASSPGHNTEAFF.

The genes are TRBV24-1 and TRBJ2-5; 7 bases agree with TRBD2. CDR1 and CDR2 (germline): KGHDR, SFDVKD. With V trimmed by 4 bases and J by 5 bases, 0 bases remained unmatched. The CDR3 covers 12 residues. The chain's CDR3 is CATSERGETQYF. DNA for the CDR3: TGTGCCACCAGTGAGCGGGGGGAGACCCAGTACTTC.

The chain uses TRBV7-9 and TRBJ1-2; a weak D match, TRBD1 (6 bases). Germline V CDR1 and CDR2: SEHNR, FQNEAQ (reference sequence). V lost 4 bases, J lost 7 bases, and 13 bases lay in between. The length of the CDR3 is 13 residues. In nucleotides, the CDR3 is TGTGCCAGCAGCTCACAGACAGGACGTGGCTACACCTTC. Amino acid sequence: CASSSQTGRGYTF.

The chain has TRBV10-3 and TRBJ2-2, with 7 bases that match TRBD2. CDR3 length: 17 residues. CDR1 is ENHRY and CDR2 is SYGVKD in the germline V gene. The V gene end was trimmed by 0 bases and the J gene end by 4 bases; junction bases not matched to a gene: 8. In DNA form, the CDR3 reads TGTGCCATCAGTGAGTCGACGTACGGGACTACCACCGGGGAGCTGTTTTTT. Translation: CAISESTYGTTTGELFF.

Written as DNA, the CDR3 is TGTGCCACCAGTGATCCTAACCAGGGGCCCCCAGCAATCATGGAGCAGTTCTTC. It is translated as CATSDPNQGPPAIMEQFF. This rearrangement joins TRBV24-1 to TRBJ2-1; a weak D match, TRBD1 (6 bases). The CDR3 is made up of 18 amino acids. CDR1 is KGHDR and CDR2 is SFDVKD in the germline V gene. With 3 bases removed from V and 10 bases from J, the gap between germline ends came to 27 bases.

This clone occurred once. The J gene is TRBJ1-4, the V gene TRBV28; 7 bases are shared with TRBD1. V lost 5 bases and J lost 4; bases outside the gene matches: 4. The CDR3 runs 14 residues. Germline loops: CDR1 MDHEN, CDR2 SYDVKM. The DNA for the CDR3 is TGTGCCAGCAGTACAGGGGCGGTTAATGAAAAACTGTTTTTT. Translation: CASSTGAVNEKLFF.

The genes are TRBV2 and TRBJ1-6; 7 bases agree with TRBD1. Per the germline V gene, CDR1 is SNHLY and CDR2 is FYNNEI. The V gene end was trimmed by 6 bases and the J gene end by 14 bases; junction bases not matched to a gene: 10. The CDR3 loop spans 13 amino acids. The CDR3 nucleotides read TGTGCCAGCAGGACAGGGCCTCAAGAATCCCTCCACTTT. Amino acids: CASRTGPQESLHF.

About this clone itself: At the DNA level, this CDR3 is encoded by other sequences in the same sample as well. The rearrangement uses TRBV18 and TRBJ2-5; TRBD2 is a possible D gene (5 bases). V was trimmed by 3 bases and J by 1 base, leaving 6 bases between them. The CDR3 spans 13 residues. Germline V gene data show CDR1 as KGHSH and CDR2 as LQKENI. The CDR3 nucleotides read TGTGCCAGCTCACCCAGCGGCCAAGAGACCCAGTACTTC. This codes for CASSPSGQETQYF.

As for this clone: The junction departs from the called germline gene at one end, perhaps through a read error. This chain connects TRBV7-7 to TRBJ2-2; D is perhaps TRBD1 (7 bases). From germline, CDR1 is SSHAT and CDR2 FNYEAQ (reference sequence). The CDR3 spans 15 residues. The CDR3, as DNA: TGTGCTAGCAGCTTAGGGCCAGGGGGGACCGGGGAGCTGTTTTTT. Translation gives CASSLGPGGTGELFF.

Written as DNA, the CDR3 is TGTGCCAGCAGTGAAACTGAGGGAAACACTGAAGCTTTCTTT. It codes for CASSETEGNTEAFF. The gene calls are TRBV25-1 and TRBJ1-1; D gene ambiguous. Trimming took off 2 bases at V and 2 bases at J, with 9 bases between the two ends. This CDR3 region has 14 residues. Germline lookup yields CDR1 MGHDK and CDR2 SYGVNS.

This CDR3 is CASSQESRGRNEQYF. In DNA form, the CDR3 reads TGCGCCAGCAGCCAAGAATCCAGGGGTAGAAACGAGCAGTACTTC. The V call is TRBV4-1, the J call TRBJ2-7, with D perhaps TRBD1 (6 bases). This CDR3 is 15 amino acids long. Between the trimmed V and J ends, which lost 0 bases and 5 bases, there was a span of 14 bases. Germline assignment: CDR1 MGHRA and CDR2 YSYEKL.

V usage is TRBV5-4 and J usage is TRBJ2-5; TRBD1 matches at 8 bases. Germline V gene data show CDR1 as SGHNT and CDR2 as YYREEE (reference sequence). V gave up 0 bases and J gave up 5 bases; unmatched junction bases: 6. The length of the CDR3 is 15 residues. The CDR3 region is CASSLGDRYTETQYF. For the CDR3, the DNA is TGTGCCAGCAGCTTGGGGGACAGGTATACGGAGACCCAGTACTTC.

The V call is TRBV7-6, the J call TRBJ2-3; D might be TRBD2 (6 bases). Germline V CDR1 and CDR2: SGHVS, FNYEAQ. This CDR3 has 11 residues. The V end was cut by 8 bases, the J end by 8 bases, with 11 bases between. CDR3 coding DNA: TGTGCCAGCGGACTTAGCGGTACGCAGTATTTT. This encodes CASGLSGTQYF.

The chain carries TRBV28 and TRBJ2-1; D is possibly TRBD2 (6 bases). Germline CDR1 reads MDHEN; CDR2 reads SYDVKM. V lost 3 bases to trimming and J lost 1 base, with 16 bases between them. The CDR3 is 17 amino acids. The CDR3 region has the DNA TGTGCCAGCAGTTTCCCCCGCGGGGCTCCGTCCTACAATGAGCAGTTCTTC. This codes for CASSFPRGAPSYNEQFF.

The CDR3 bases are TGTGCCATCAGTGAGCCCCCCGGACTAGCGGGGGCGGAAGGTAGGCAGTTCTTC. Amino acid sequence: CAISEPPGLAGAEGRQFF. The chain couples TRBV10-3 to TRBJ2-1; 13 positions match TRBD2. V shed 2 bases, J shed 12 bases, and the junction held 16 bases outside the gene matches. The CDR3 length is 18 residues. In germline, CDR1 is ENHRY, CDR2 SYGVKD.

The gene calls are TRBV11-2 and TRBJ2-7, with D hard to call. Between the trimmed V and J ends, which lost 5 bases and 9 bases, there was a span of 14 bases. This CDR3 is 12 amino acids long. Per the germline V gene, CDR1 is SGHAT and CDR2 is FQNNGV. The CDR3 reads CASSQDISRQYV. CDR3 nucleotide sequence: TGTGCCAGCAGCCAAGACATATCCAGGCAGTACGTC.

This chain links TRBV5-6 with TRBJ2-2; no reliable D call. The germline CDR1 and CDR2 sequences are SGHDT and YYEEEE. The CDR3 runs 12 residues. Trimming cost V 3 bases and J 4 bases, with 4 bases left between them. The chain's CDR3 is CASSSGTGELFF. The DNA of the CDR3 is TGTGCCAGCAGCTCCGGCACCGGGGAGCTGTTTTTT.